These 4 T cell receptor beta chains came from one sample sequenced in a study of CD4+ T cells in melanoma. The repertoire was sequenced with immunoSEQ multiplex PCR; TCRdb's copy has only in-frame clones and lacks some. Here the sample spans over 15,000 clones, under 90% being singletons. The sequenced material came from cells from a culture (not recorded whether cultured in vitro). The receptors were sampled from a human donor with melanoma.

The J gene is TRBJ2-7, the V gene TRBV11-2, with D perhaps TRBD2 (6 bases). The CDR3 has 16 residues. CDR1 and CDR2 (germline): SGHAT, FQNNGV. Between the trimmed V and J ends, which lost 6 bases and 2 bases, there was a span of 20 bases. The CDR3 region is CASSQIPGLGPYEQYF. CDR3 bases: TGTGCCAGCAGTCAAATCCCGGGACTCGGCCCCTACGAGCAGTACTTC. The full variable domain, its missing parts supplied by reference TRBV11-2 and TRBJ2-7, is EAGVAQSPRYKIIEKRQSVAFWCNPISGHATLYWYQQILGQGPKLLIQFQNNGVVDDSQLPKDRFSAERLKGVDSTLKIQPAKLEDSAVYLCASSQIPGLGPYEQYFGPGTRLTVT.

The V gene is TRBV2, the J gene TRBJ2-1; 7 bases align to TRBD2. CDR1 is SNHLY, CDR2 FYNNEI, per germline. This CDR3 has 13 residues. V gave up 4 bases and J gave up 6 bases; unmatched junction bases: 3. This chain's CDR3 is CASSGTRSNEQFF. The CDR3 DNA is TGTGCCAGCAGTGGGACTAGGTCCAATGAGCAGTTCTTC.

This CDR3 reads CASRPRDVSGNTIYF. The CDR3 DNA is TGTGCCAGCAGGCCGAGGGACGTCTCTGGAAACACCATATATTTT. The V gene is TRBV28, the J gene TRBJ1-3; possible D gene TRBD1, 5 bases. CDR3 length: 15 residues. CDR1 and CDR2 from the germline V gene are MDHEN and SYDVKM. The V end was cut by 6 bases, the J end by 0 bases, with 12 bases between.

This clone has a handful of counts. The CDR3 DNA reads as TGTGCCAGCAGCCAGGAAGGCCCCACTAGCGGGATCACAGATACGCAGTATTTT. Translation: CASSQEGPTSGITDTQYF. J is TRBJ2-3 and V is TRBV4-2; 10 positions agree with TRBD2. J gave up 2 bases and V 3 bases, and 11 bases lay outside the gene matches. Germline V gene lookup returns CDR1 LGHNA and CDR2 YNFKEQ. The CDR3 is made up of 18 amino acids.